A selection of T cell receptor beta chains follows, all from one sample in a study of T cells after yellow fever vaccination. TCRdb re-called the 5' RACE reads with MiXCR, one entry per CDR3 protein. The table has about 550,000 distinct CDR3 sequences, under 25% seen once. The sequenced sample was PBMCs, obtained 15 days after the yellow fever booster vaccination. These receptor sequences come from a man aged 25 to 45 who received the YFV17D yellow fever vaccine. The CDR3 runs from the conserved cysteine through the conserved F or W. A D gene is named only where the DNA matches it firmly. Size tells how often a clone was seen (once, few, many) or the class of an expanded clone, and some rows leave it out.

many,TRBV5-1,TRBJ2-1,TRBD2,TGCGCCAGCAGCGATGCTAGCGGGAGAAACAATGAGCAGTTCTTC,CASSDASGRNNEQFF
-,TRBV29-1,TRBJ1-2,-,TGCAGCGTTGAAGGTTTTAACTATGGCTACACCTTC,CSVEGFNYGYTF
-,TRBV14,TRBJ2-2,-,TGTGCCAGCAGCCAAGATCAAGGGAACACCGGGGAGCTGTTTTTT,CASSQDQGNTGELFF
few,TRBV5-4,TRBJ2-1,-,TGTGCCAGCAGCTTGCCGGGCGGCGGAAGCTCCTACAATGAGCAGTTCTTC,CASSLPGGGSSYNEQFF
few,TRBV14,TRBJ2-3,TRBD2,TGTGCCAGCAGCCCCTACCGGGGGGGAAACACAGATACGCAGTATTTT,CASSPYRGGNTDTQYF
few,TRBV11-2,TRBJ2-5,-,TGTGCCAGCAGCTTCTTACTTTATAACCAAGAGACCCAGTACTTC,CASSFLLYNQETQYF
-,TRBV10-2,TRBJ2-1,TRBD2,TGCGCCAGCAGTGGGATAGCGGGGCTCAATGAGCAGTTCTTC,CASSGIAGLNEQFF
once,TRBV19,TRBJ2-7,-,TGTGCCAGTAGTATGGGGTCGGGACCCCACTACGAGCAGTACTTC,CASSMGSGPHYEQYF
few,TRBV6-5,TRBJ2-3,-,TGTGCCAGCAGTAACCAAATCACAGATACGCAGTATTTT,CASSNQITDTQYF
-,TRBV10-3,TRBJ2-3,-,TGTGCCATCAGGGGAGCCGGGAGAGGCACAGATACGCAGTATTTT,CAIRGAGRGTDTQYF